This T cell receptor beta chain was found in a study of technical replicates of blood from several donors. This clone is a singleton in its sample. The germline V gene has CDR1 SGDLS and CDR2 YYNGEE. Trimming shortened V by 0 bases and J by 3 bases, and 8 bases separated the two germline ends. The CDR3 covers 14 residues. TCRdb's table, derived via immunoSEQ multiplex PCR, lists solely in-frame clones and lacks some. The data hold some 79,000 clones, with about 91% observed a single time. The genes are TRBV9 and TRBJ2-3; D remains ambiguous. Sequences were obtained from T cells isolated from PBMCs. This receptor was obtained from a human donor in good health. Some clones in this sample may be carry-over from other donors' samples. Written as DNA, the CDR3 is TGTGCCAGCAGCGTAGAATATCCTACAGATACGCAGTATTTT. Protein product: CASSVEYPTDTQYF.